The 21 T cell receptor beta chains presented below share a single source sample, sequenced in a study of read filtering for tumor transcriptome and immune sequencing. From about 400 ng of RNA, a library with molecular barcoded alpha/delta and beta/gamma adaptors was made. TCRdb itself ran the reads through MiXCR, one entry per CDR3 protein. The sample holds about 130,000 distinct CDR3 sequences, roughly 13% seen once. The sample was a population of CD138-negative cells sorted from bone marrow. The receptors derive from a donor aged 40 or over with multiple myeloma.

This clonotype was recorded at least ten times. The CDR3 reads CASSLAATQQETQYF. CDR3 bases: TGTGCCAGCAGCTTAGCCGCGACCCAACAAGAGACCCAGTACTTC. V is TRBV7-9 and J is TRBJ2-5; D not resolved. CDR3 size: 15 residues. The V end was cut by 0 bases, the J end by 2 bases, with 10 bases between. Germline V gene sequence: CDR1 SEHNR, CDR2 FQNEAQ (reference sequence).

In this sample, this clonotype turned up many times. This sequence joins TRBV3-1 and TRBJ2-1, with 10 positions matching TRBD2. CDR1 is LGHDT, CDR2 YNNKEL, per germline (reference sequence). The V gene end was trimmed by 0 bases and the J gene end by 8 bases; junction bases not matched to a gene: 7. CDR3 size: 16 residues. CDR3 amino acids: CASSQDLAGASDEQFF. The CDR3 nucleotides are TGTGCCAGCAGCCAAGACCTAGCGGGAGCCTCCGATGAGCAGTTCTTC.

This clonotype was observed a handful of times. J is TRBJ2-3 and V is TRBV7-9, with a possible D match to TRBD1 (5 bases). The length of the CDR3 is 14 residues. With 5 bases removed from V and 0 bases from J, the gap between germline ends came to 9 bases. In germline, CDR1 is SEHNR, CDR2 FQNEAQ (reference sequence). CDR3 protein: CASSRTISTDTQYF. The CDR3 coding sequence is TGTGCCAGCAGCAGGACAATAAGCACAGATACGCAGTATTTT.

This clonotype was counted at least ten times. The gene calls are TRBV5-1 and TRBJ2-6; D not certain. V lost 0 bases and J 2 bases, leaving 6 bases between the germline ends. The CDR3 contains 15 residues. Germline CDR1 is SGHRS and CDR2 is YFSETQ. The CDR3 DNA reads as TGCGCCAGCAGCTTGGCTCAAGCTGGGGCCAACGTCCTGACTTTC. Amino acids: CASSLAQAGANVLTF.

This clonotype came up many times. This chain uses TRBV29-1 with TRBJ1-4; 7 bases map to TRBD1. Germline-derived CDR1 and CDR2 are SQVTM and ANQGSEA. The junction had 1 base not matched to a gene; V was cut back by 4 bases and J by 8 bases. The CDR3 loop spans 11 amino acids. CDR3 amino acids: CSVGDREKLFF. The DNA of the CDR3 is TGCAGCGTTGGGGACAGAGAAAAACTGTTTTTT.

This clonotype came up many times. The V call is TRBV24-1, the J call TRBJ1-5; D perhaps matches TRBD1 (6 bases). The CDR3 has 14 amino acids. Germline V gene lookup returns CDR1 KGHDR and CDR2 SFDVKD. Trimming stripped 6 bases from V and 6 bases from J, with 14 bases between. CDR3 in DNA: TGTGCCACCAGTAGAGGGGGGGGCAGTCAGCCCCAGCATTTT. Amino acids: CATSRGGGSQPQHF.

Regarding this clonotype: Given a much more abundant clone one base away, this may be a read error. The chain employs TRBV15 and TRBJ2-1; 7 bases align to TRBD2. Germline V gene lookup returns CDR1 LNHNV and CDR2 YYDKDF (reference sequence). CDR3 length: 12 residues. The CDR3 sequence is CATSRGEGGQSF. CDR3 DNA sequence: TGTGCCACCAGCAGAGGGGAGGGAGGGCAGTCCTTC.

Note on this clonotype: This may be a read error: a much more frequent sequence differs by one nucleotide. V gene TRBV11-2 combines with J gene TRBJ2-2; the D gene is possibly TRBD2 (6 bases). The CDR3 is 16 residues long. Per the germline V gene, CDR1 is SGHAT and CDR2 is FQNNGV. The CDR3 DNA sequence: TGTGTCAGCAGCTCAAGACTAGGCTCGAACACCGGGGAGCTGTTTTTT. Its protein product is CVSSSRLGSNTGELFF.

This clonotype was seen repeatedly, ten times or more. The chain carries TRBV4-2 and TRBJ2-2; 13 bases line up with TRBD2. Germline CDR1 reads LGHNA; CDR2 reads YNFKEQ. The ends lost 2 bases at V and 7 bases at J; junction bases unmatched: 4. The CDR3 has 16 residues. This CDR3 reads CASSQTSGGAVGELFF. The DNA of the CDR3 is TGTGCCAGCAGCCAAACTAGCGGGGGGGCAGTCGGGGAGCTGTTTTTT.

This clonotype has at least ten counts. The chain combines TRBV27 with TRBJ2-7; TRBD2 matches 10 bases. The CDR3 consists of 16 residues. Per the germline V gene, CDR1 is MNHEY and CDR2 is SMNVEV (reference sequence). V was clipped by 5 bases and J by 5 bases; unmatched bases: 12. CDR3 DNA sequence: TGTGCCAGCAGTCCCGGTTCTAGCGGGAGATTTGACGAGCAGTACTTC. Its translation is CASSPGSSGRFDEQYF.

Many counts were recorded for this clonotype. The CDR3 DNA follows: TGTGCCAGCAGCCAAGATCGGGAGAAAACCAAAAACATTCAGTACTTC. Encoded protein: CASSQDREKTKNIQYF. The rearrangement links TRBV3-1 to TRBJ2-4; D may be TRBD2 (6 bases). This CDR3 spans 16 amino acids. Trimming took off 0 bases at V and 2 bases at J, with 11 bases between the two ends. Germline loops: CDR1 LGHDT, CDR2 YNNKEL (reference sequence).

The sample holds many counts of this clonotype. The chain carries TRBV20-1 and TRBJ2-2; tentatively, D is TRBD1 (6 bases). The CDR3 spans 14 residues. CDR1 and CDR2 (germline): DFQATT, SNEGSKA (reference sequence). The V and J ends lost 6 bases and 6 bases respectively, with 17 bases between them. The CDR3 here is CSAHRERSAGELFF. In nucleotides, the CDR3 is TGCAGTGCACACAGGGAGCGATCGGCCGGGGAGCTGTTTTTT.

This clonotype has ten or more counts. The V gene is TRBV7-2, the J gene TRBJ2-3, with a possible D match to TRBD2 (5 bases). The V end was cut by 0 bases, the J end by 6 bases, with 13 bases between. This CDR3 is built from 15 residues. Germline V gene data show CDR1 as SGHTA and CDR2 as FQGNSA. The CDR3 loop reads CASSLAARAVDTQYF. The CDR3 bases are TGTGCCAGCAGCTTAGCGGCCCGAGCGGTGGATACGCAGTATTTT.

This clonotype was seen at least ten times. The V call is TRBV20-1, the J call TRBJ2-1, with 11 bases matching TRBD2. The CDR3 has 13 residues. Germline CDR1 DFQATT, CDR2 SNEGSKA (reference sequence). The J segment lost 9 bases and the V segment lost 5 bases, leaving 6 bases of the junction unmatched. The CDR3 spells CSASAGLAVEQFF. The CDR3 coding sequence is TGCAGTGCTTCCGCGGGACTAGCGGTTGAGCAGTTCTTC.

The chain joins TRBV4-1 to TRBJ2-3; TRBD2 matches 12 bases. The germline V gene has CDR1 MGHRA and CDR2 YSYEKL. Germline trimming cut 1 base from V and 2 bases from J; bases unmatched to any gene: 7. The CDR3 is made up of 18 amino acids. CDR3 sequence: CASSQGTPSGRATDTQYF. The CDR3 coding sequence is TGCGCCAGCAGCCAAGGGACGCCTAGCGGGAGGGCCACAGATACGCAGTATTTT.

The sample holds many counts of this clonotype. In nucleotides, the CDR3 is TGTGCCAGCGGCCGGACAGGGAGAGAGACCCAGTACTTC. Protein: CASGRTGRETQYF. The rearrangement joins TRBV7-9 to TRBJ2-5, with 8 bases lining up with TRBD1. Germline CDR1 SEHNR, CDR2 FQNEAQ (reference sequence). This CDR3 comprises 13 residues. Trimming removed 8 bases from V and 4 bases from J; junction bases left unmatched: 6.

The chain combines TRBV29-1 with TRBJ2-7; D is possibly TRBD1 (5 bases). This CDR3 has 12 amino acids. Germline CDR1 SQVTM, CDR2 ANQGSEA. The ends were cut back, 5 bases at V and 6 bases at J, with 14 bases in the middle. The CDR3 DNA reads as TGCAGCGTTCCGGGTCAGGGCGGCGAGCAGTACTTC. This encodes CSVPGQGGEQYF.

The table lists this clonotype with many counts. The J gene is TRBJ2-2, the V gene TRBV6-5, with TRBD2 identical over 13 bases. Trimming took 10 bases from V and 6 from J; bases not matched to a gene: 14. This CDR3 spans 17 amino acids. In germline, CDR1 is MNHEY, CDR2 SVGAGI. The CDR3 spells CATRPLAGGPGAGELFF. The DNA of the CDR3 is TGTGCCACACGGCCACTAGCGGGGGGGCCAGGGGCCGGGGAGCTGTTTTTT.

The V and J genes are TRBV6-2 or TRBV6-3 and TRBJ2-1; D remains ambiguous. This CDR3 spans 17 amino acids. Germline values: CDR1 MNHEY, CDR2 SVGEGT. Trimming stripped 0 bases from V and 1 base from J, with 13 bases between. The CDR3 loop reads CASSYSSSGQSYNEQFF. The DNA of the CDR3 is TGTGCCAGCAGTTACTCGTCGTCGGGCCAATCCTACAATGAGCAGTTCTTC.

In its sample, this clonotype was seen many times. The J gene is TRBJ2-5, the V gene TRBV20-1; TRBD2 matches 7 bases. There are 12 residues in the CDR3. Germline loops: CDR1 DFQATT, CDR2 SNEGSKA (reference sequence). The ends lost 2 bases at V and 6 bases at J; junction bases unmatched: 3. In DNA, the CDR3 is TGCAGTGCTAGACTGAGCGGGAAGACCCAGTACTTC. It yields the protein CSARLSGKTQYF.

There are many counts of this clonotype. The J gene is TRBJ1-5, the V gene TRBV7-2, with a weak D call TRBD1 (5 bases). This CDR3 contains 14 residues. Per the germline V gene, CDR1 is SGHTA and CDR2 is FQGNSA. Trimming left V 5 bases short and J 3 bases short, with 11 bases between. The CDR3 reads CASSAGRNNQPQHF. As DNA, the CDR3 is TGTGCCAGCAGCGCGGGACGGAACAATCAGCCCCAGCATTTT.